This is a list of T cell receptor beta chains from one sample in a study of T-cell memory formation after mild COVID-19. TCRdb reprocessed the 5' RACE reads with MiXCR, giving one entry per CDR3 protein. The sample holds about 150,000 distinct CDR3 sequences, 20% to 25% seen once. The sample taken for sequencing was PBMCs or a T cell subset sorted from them (not recorded which). The receptors were gathered from an adult woman who had mild COVID-19 (a few samples of this study predate the infection). Cell type and time point are not known. CDR3s include the opening cysteine and the closing phenylalanine or tryptophan. A D gene is named only where the DNA matches it firmly. A clone size is listed for some rows: how often the clone was seen (once, few, many), or a class if it is expanded.

d_gene: .
abundance: .
v_gene: TRBV13
j_gene: TRBJ2-5
len: 15
CDR3nt: TGTGCCAGCAGCTTGGGGGGAGGCTTGGCAGAGACCCAGTACTTC
CDR3aa: CASSLGGGLAETQYF

d_gene: .
abundance: .
v_gene: TRBV15
j_gene: TRBJ2-1
len: 14
CDR3nt: TGTGCCACACGGTCACAGGGTCAGTGGAATGAGCAGTTCTTC
CDR3aa: CATRSQGQWNEQFF

d_gene: TRBD1
abundance: .
v_gene: TRBV12-3/TRBV12-4
j_gene: TRBJ2-7
len: 13
CDR3nt: TGTGCCAGTCGACAGGGAGCCCTCCCCGAGCAGTACTTC
CDR3aa: CASRQGALPEQYF

d_gene: .
abundance: few
v_gene: TRBV12-3/TRBV12-4
j_gene: TRBJ2-2
len: 13
CDR3nt: TGTGCCAGCTATAAACCCCGAACCGGGGAGCTGTTTTTT
CDR3aa: CASYKPRTGELFF

d_gene: .
abundance: few
v_gene: TRBV15
j_gene: TRBJ2-2
len: 14
CDR3nt: TGTGCCACCAGCGGTAGTGTAGGAACCGGGGAGCTGTTTTTT
CDR3aa: CATSGSVGTGELFF

d_gene: .
abundance: few
v_gene: TRBV7-6
j_gene: TRBJ1-1
len: 16
CDR3nt: TGTGCCAGCAGCTTAGCGGCAGGGCTTCTGTTCACTGAAGCTTTCTTT
CDR3aa: CASSLAAGLLFTEAFF

d_gene: .
abundance: .
v_gene: TRBV20-1
j_gene: TRBJ1-1
len: 16
CDR3nt: TGCAGTGCTAGACCCGGCGGGAGGGGACCGAACACTGAAGCTTTCTTT
CDR3aa: CSARPGGRGPNTEAFF

d_gene: TRBD2
abundance: .
v_gene: TRBV7-9
j_gene: TRBJ2-7
len: 14
CDR3nt: TGTGCCAGCAGCCCCCATTCGGGAGGCTACGAGCAGTACTTC
CDR3aa: CASSPHSGGYEQYF

d_gene: TRBD1
abundance: .
v_gene: TRBV5-5
j_gene: TRBJ2-6
len: 18
CDR3nt: TGTGCCAGCAGCATTCTCTTGTCGACAGGGCCAGGGGCCAACGTCCTGACTTTC
CDR3aa: CASSILLSTGPGANVLTF

d_gene: .
abundance: few
v_gene: TRBV13
j_gene: TRBJ2-7
len: 14
CDR3nt: TGTGCCAGCAGCTCGCGGCCGGGCCCCAACGAGCAGTACTTC
CDR3aa: CASSSRPGPNEQYF

d_gene: TRBD2
abundance: few
v_gene: TRBV12-3/TRBV12-4
j_gene: TRBJ2-2
len: 17
CDR3nt: TGTGCCAGCAGTGGAAGCGGAGGGCTAGCGGCCACCGGGGAGCTGTTTTTT
CDR3aa: CASSGSGGLAATGELFF

d_gene: .
abundance: .
v_gene: TRBV12-3/TRBV12-4
j_gene: TRBJ2-2
len: 13
CDR3nt: TGTGCCAGCAGTCAGGGACACACGGGACTTCTGTTTTTT
CDR3aa: CASSQGHTGLLFF

d_gene: .
abundance: .
v_gene: TRBV9
j_gene: TRBJ2-7
len: 14
CDR3nt: TGTGCCAGCAGCGTAGATGAAGCTGCCTACGAGCAGTACTTC
CDR3aa: CASSVDEAAYEQYF

d_gene: .
abundance: .
v_gene: TRBV12-3/TRBV12-4
j_gene: TRBJ2-2
len: 13
CDR3nt: TGTGCCAGCAGGCCTTCGGGGGCCGGGGAGCTGTTTTTT
CDR3aa: CASRPSGAGELFF

d_gene: TRBD1
abundance: .
v_gene: TRBV5-1
j_gene: TRBJ1-1
len: 16
CDR3nt: TGCGCCAGCAGCTTCCTACAGGGGGATATGAACACTGAAGCTTTCTTT
CDR3aa: CASSFLQGDMNTEAFF

d_gene: .
abundance: .
v_gene: TRBV7-9
j_gene: TRBJ1-1
len: 14
CDR3nt: TGTGCCAGCAGCCTTAGAGAAGGCCCCACTGAAGCTTTCTTT
CDR3aa: CASSLREGPTEAFF

d_gene: TRBD2
abundance: few
v_gene: TRBV20-1
j_gene: TRBJ2-2
len: 16
CDR3nt: TGCAGTGCTAGAAGGACTAGCGGGGGCCATCCCGGGGAGCTGTTTTTT
CDR3aa: CSARRTSGGHPGELFF

d_gene: TRBD2
abundance: .
v_gene: TRBV11-2
j_gene: TRBJ2-1
len: 17
CDR3nt: TGTGCCAGCAGCTTGGGAATAGCGGGAGCCGCTTTCGATGAGCAGTTCTTC
CDR3aa: CASSLGIAGAAFDEQFF

d_gene: TRBD2
abundance: .
v_gene: TRBV5-1
j_gene: TRBJ2-1
len: 15
CDR3nt: TGCGCCAGCAGAGGTGGCGGGAGGAGTCACAATGAGCAGTTCTTC
CDR3aa: CASRGGGRSHNEQFF

d_gene: TRBD2
abundance: .
v_gene: TRBV3-1
j_gene: TRBJ2-7
len: 16
CDR3nt: TGTGCCAGCAGCCCCCGATCGGTGGCGGGAGTTTACGAGCAGTACTTC
CDR3aa: CASSPRSVAGVYEQYF

d_gene: .
abundance: .
v_gene: TRBV6-5
j_gene: TRBJ2-2
len: 13
CDR3nt: TGTGCCACTTCGACTGTGAACACCGGGGAGCTGTTTTTT
CDR3aa: CATSTVNTGELFF

d_gene: .
abundance: once
v_gene: TRBV3-1
j_gene: TRBJ1-1
len: 15
CDR3nt: TGTGCCAGCAGCCAAGAAGCAGGGCTCGCCACTGAAGCTTTCTTT
CDR3aa: CASSQEAGLATEAFF

d_gene: .
abundance: once
v_gene: TRBV6-5
j_gene: TRBJ2-2
len: 12
CDR3nt: TGTGCCAGCAGTTACTACGACGGGGAGCTGTTTTTT
CDR3aa: CASSYYDGELFF

d_gene: .
abundance: few
v_gene: TRBV4-3
j_gene: TRBJ1-5
len: 19
CDR3nt: TGCGCCAGCAGCCAAGGGAATAACGGGCCCGAAGGTAGCAATCAGCCCCAGCATTTT
CDR3aa: CASSQGNNGPEGSNQPQHF

d_gene: .
abundance: .
v_gene: TRBV7-2
j_gene: TRBJ2-5
len: 16
CDR3nt: TGTGCCAGCAGCCGACTCAGCGGGCCCACCCAAGAGACCCAGTACTTC
CDR3aa: CASSRLSGPTQETQYF

d_gene: TRBD2
abundance: .
v_gene: TRBV11-2
j_gene: TRBJ2-1
len: 17
CDR3nt: TGTGCCAGCAGCGACAGACTAGCGGGAGCCGCCTACAATGAGCAGTTCTTC
CDR3aa: CASSDRLAGAAYNEQFF

d_gene: TRBD2
abundance: .
v_gene: TRBV2
j_gene: TRBJ2-1
len: 16
CDR3nt: TGTGCCAGCAGTGTTGCGTCTAGCGGGGTATACAATGAGCAGTTCTTC
CDR3aa: CASSVASSGVYNEQFF

d_gene: TRBD2
abundance: .
v_gene: TRBV4-3
j_gene: TRBJ2-1
len: 18
CDR3nt: TGCGCCAGCAGCCAAGAGAATGTAGCGGGAGGGCCGGGCAATGAGCAGTTCTTC
CDR3aa: CASSQENVAGGPGNEQFF

d_gene: TRBD2
abundance: few
v_gene: TRBV4-1
j_gene: TRBJ2-1
len: 17
CDR3nt: TGCGCCAGCAGCCACTCGAAGACTAGCGGGTCATACAATGAGCAGTTCTTC
CDR3aa: CASSHSKTSGSYNEQFF

d_gene: TRBD2
abundance: .
v_gene: TRBV5-1
j_gene: TRBJ2-7
len: 16
CDR3nt: TGCGCCAGCAGCTTACAGACTAGCGGGGGCCGCTACGAGCAGTACTTC
CDR3aa: CASSLQTSGGRYEQYF

d_gene: .
abundance: few
v_gene: TRBV4-2
j_gene: TRBJ2-3
len: 16
CDR3nt: TGTGCCAGCAGCCAAGAAAGAGGGTTTGTGGGAGATACGCAGTATTTT
CDR3aa: CASSQERGFVGDTQYF

d_gene: .
abundance: few
v_gene: TRBV20-1
j_gene: TRBJ1-2
len: 14
CDR3nt: TGCAGTGCTAGTACGCCAGGGATCTACTATGGCTACACCTTC
CDR3aa: CSASTPGIYYGYTF

d_gene: TRBD2
abundance: few
v_gene: TRBV12-3/TRBV12-4
j_gene: TRBJ2-1
len: 15
CDR3nt: TGTGCCAGCAGATACAGCGGGAGGGCTTACAATGAGCAGTTCTTC
CDR3aa: CASRYSGRAYNEQFF

d_gene: TRBD1
abundance: .
v_gene: TRBV6-5
j_gene: TRBJ2-3
len: 15
CDR3nt: TGTGCCAGCAGTCAACGGACGACAGGGACAGATACGCAGTATTTT
CDR3aa: CASSQRTTGTDTQYF

d_gene: .
abundance: .
v_gene: TRBV5-6
j_gene: TRBJ1-3
len: 15
CDR3nt: TGTGCCAGCAGCTTGTATGGATTGTCGGGAAACACCATATATTTT
CDR3aa: CASSLYGLSGNTIYF

d_gene: .
abundance: .
v_gene: TRBV27
j_gene: TRBJ2-3
len: 15
CDR3nt: TGTGCCAGCAGTCGGGTAGCCCTACTTGCAGATACGCAGTATTTT
CDR3aa: CASSRVALLADTQYF

d_gene: .
abundance: .
v_gene: TRBV29-1
j_gene: TRBJ2-7
len: 12
CDR3nt: TGCAGCGTTGAGGTGGACTTCTACGAGCAGTACTTC
CDR3aa: CSVEVDFYEQYF

d_gene: .
abundance: few
v_gene: TRBV3-1
j_gene: TRBJ1-3
len: 15
CDR3nt: TGTGCCAGCAGCCAAGAGCGCAGATCTGGAAACACCATATATTTT
CDR3aa: CASSQERRSGNTIYF

d_gene: TRBD2
abundance: .
v_gene: TRBV7-8
j_gene: TRBJ2-3
len: 16
CDR3nt: TGTGCCAGCAGCTTGGGACTAGCTTATCCCACAAATACGCAGTATTTT
CDR3aa: CASSLGLAYPTNTQYF

d_gene: TRBD2
abundance: .
v_gene: TRBV2
j_gene: TRBJ2-1
len: 16
CDR3nt: TGTGCCAGCAAGGATCTATTGGAGGGACTAGCGACTGAGCAGTTCTTC
CDR3aa: CASKDLLEGLATEQFF

d_gene: .
abundance: few
v_gene: TRBV12-3/TRBV12-4
j_gene: TRBJ2-3
len: 14
CDR3nt: TGTGCCAGCAGTTTGGACTGGGGCACAGATACGCAGTATTTT
CDR3aa: CASSLDWGTDTQYF

d_gene: .
abundance: .
v_gene: TRBV7-9
j_gene: TRBJ2-1
len: 13
CDR3nt: TGTGCCAGCAGCTTAAGCCTTAACAATGAGCAGTTCTTC
CDR3aa: CASSLSLNNEQFF

d_gene: .
abundance: few
v_gene: TRBV7-9
j_gene: TRBJ1-4
len: 14
CDR3nt: TGTGCCAGCACCGTATCTGGGGGATGGGAAAAACTGTTTTTT
CDR3aa: CASTVSGGWEKLFF

d_gene: .
abundance: many
v_gene: TRBV7-9
j_gene: TRBJ2-1
len: 15
CDR3nt: TGTGCCAGCAGCCCCACGCTGAGCTCCTACAATGAGCAGTTCTTC
CDR3aa: CASSPTLSSYNEQFF

d_gene: .
abundance: .
v_gene: TRBV6-5
j_gene: TRBJ1-5
len: 16
CDR3nt: TGTGCCAGCAGTCCCGTGGTGGTGGGGAGCAATCAGCCCCAGCATTTT
CDR3aa: CASSPVVVGSNQPQHF

d_gene: .
abundance: .
v_gene: TRBV11-3
j_gene: TRBJ1-2
len: 15
CDR3nt: TGTGCCAGCAGCCCTTTGAGTGGAGGTGGCTATGGCTACACCTTC
CDR3aa: CASSPLSGGGYGYTF

d_gene: .
abundance: few
v_gene: TRBV19
j_gene: TRBJ2-6
len: 16
CDR3nt: TGTGCCAGTAGTACCAAGACTAGCTCTGGGGCCAACGTCCTGACTTTC
CDR3aa: CASSTKTSSGANVLTF

d_gene: .
abundance: few
v_gene: TRBV29-1
j_gene: TRBJ2-1
len: 16
CDR3nt: TGCAGCGTTGAGGAGGGGGGTCCTTGGTCCTACAATGAGCAGTTCTTC
CDR3aa: CSVEEGGPWSYNEQFF

d_gene: .
abundance: .
v_gene: TRBV6-2/TRBV6-3
j_gene: TRBJ2-5
len: 11
CDR3nt: TGTGCCAGCAGTTACGTCTGGGACCAGTACTTC
CDR3aa: CASSYVWDQYF

d_gene: TRBD1
abundance: .
v_gene: TRBV24-1
j_gene: TRBJ1-2
len: 15
CDR3nt: TGTGCCACCAGTGGCCCGGGACAGGGGCGAAGGGGCTACACCTTC
CDR3aa: CATSGPGQGRRGYTF

d_gene: .
abundance: .
v_gene: TRBV12-3/TRBV12-4
j_gene: TRBJ2-5
len: 15
CDR3nt: TGTGCCAGCAGTCCAGACAGCTACCTTGGTGAGACCCAGTACTTC
CDR3aa: CASSPDSYLGETQYF

d_gene: .
abundance: few
v_gene: TRBV6-5
j_gene: TRBJ2-7
len: 12
CDR3nt: TGTGCCAGCTCTACAGTAAACTACGAGCAGTACTTC
CDR3aa: CASSTVNYEQYF

d_gene: TRBD1
abundance: few
v_gene: TRBV3-1
j_gene: TRBJ1-2
len: 16
CDR3nt: TGTGCCAGCAGCCAAGATAGTACAGGGGGCGCCTATGGCTACACCTTC
CDR3aa: CASSQDSTGGAYGYTF